A single sample is the source of the 8 T cell receptor beta chains below, sequenced in a study of early T cells in non-severe SARS-CoV-2 infection. TCRdb re-called the 5' RACE reads with MiXCR, one entry per CDR3 protein. The repertoire holds about 92,000 distinct CDR3 sequences, with approximately 16% as singletons. Sequencing input: whole blood. These receptors all come from an adult who was a healthcare worker with PCR-confirmed SARS-CoV-2 infection or an uninfected control (not recorded which).

The V gene is TRBV27, the J gene TRBJ2-2, with 8 bases matching TRBD1. The trim removed 4 bases at V and 6 bases at J, leaving 4 bases unmatched. Germline V gene data show CDR1 as MNHEY and CDR2 as SMNVEV (reference sequence). CDR3 size: 14 residues. The CDR3 spells CASSWQGAAGELFF. The CDR3 DNA sequence: TGTGCCAGCAGTTGGCAGGGGGCGGCCGGGGAGCTGTTTTTT.

The chain recombines TRBV6-6 with TRBJ2-7, with D maybe TRBD1 (6 bases). Between the trimmed V and J ends, which lost 5 bases and 5 bases, there was a span of 19 bases. CDR1 and CDR2 (germline): MNHNY, SVGAGI (reference sequence). This CDR3 has 15 amino acids. The CDR3, as DNA: TGTGCCAGCAGTGACAGGTACTATCGGGCTAACGAGCAGTACTTC. It encodes CASSDRYYRANEQYF.

This clonotype was seen only a few times. The J gene is TRBJ2-1, the V gene TRBV12-3 or TRBV12-4, with 7 bases matching TRBD2. This CDR3 spans 14 amino acids. The trim removed 5 bases at V and 2 bases at J, leaving 3 bases unmatched. The CDR3 here is CASSGLGPYNEQFF. CDR3 sequence (DNA): TGTGCCAGCAGTGGACTAGGTCCCTACAATGAGCAGTTCTTC.

As to this clonotype: A read error may account for a junction end that differs from germline. The chain recombines TRBV20-1 with TRBJ2-3; 8 nucleotides line up with TRBD2. This CDR3 has 13 amino acids. Germline assignment: CDR1 DFQATT and CDR2 SNEGSKA (reference sequence). CDR3 DNA: TGCAGTGCTAGGGCGGGGGGCACAGATATGCAGTATTTT. Protein sequence: CSARAGGTDMQYF.

The chain uses TRBV28 and TRBJ2-2; D unclear. The germline V gene encodes CDR1 MDHEN and CDR2 SYDVKM. Trimming pared 6 bases from V and 3 bases from J, leaving 5 bases between. The CDR3 runs 12 residues. The chain's CDR3 is CASRPYTGELFF. CDR3 DNA sequence: TGTGCCAGCAGACCGTACACCGGGGAGCTGTTTTTT.

V usage is TRBV6-1 and J usage is TRBJ2-7; D gene uncertain. This CDR3 is built from 14 residues. The ends were cut back, 8 bases at V and 3 bases at J, with 17 bases in the middle. The germline CDR1 and CDR2 sequences are MNHNS and SASEGT. The CDR3, as DNA: TGTGCCAGCCTTGACAAGCAACTCTTCTACGAGCAGTACTTC. It is translated as CASLDKQLFYEQYF.

V and J are TRBV27 and TRBJ2-7; TRBD1 might be the D (6 bases). Germline V CDR1 and CDR2: MNHEY, SMNVEV (reference sequence). The ends were cut back, 3 bases at V and 5 bases at J, with 14 bases in the middle. The CDR3 loop spans 14 amino acids. The CDR3 sequence is CASSLRAGVNEQYF. The CDR3 DNA reads as TGTGCCAGCAGTTTGCGGGCAGGGGTAAACGAGCAGTACTTC.

This clonotype was found a few times. The chain employs TRBV29-1 and TRBJ2-1; D is tentatively TRBD1 or TRBD2 (5 bases each). Germline assignment: CDR1 SQVTM and CDR2 ANQGSEA. There are 13 residues in the CDR3. V lost 3 bases and J 8 bases, leaving 14 bases between the germline ends. The CDR3 reads CSVDGTLVHEQFF. CDR3 DNA: TGCAGCGTTGATGGGACCCTGGTCCATGAGCAGTTCTTC.